These 5 T cell receptor beta chains share one sample of origin, sequenced in a study of blood T cell repertoires in COVID-19. TCRdb's table, derived via immunoSEQ multiplex PCR, lists solely in-frame clones and lacks some. The sample contains over 150,000 clones, 70% to 85% of which appear only once. The sequencing sample was made of peripheral blood. These receptors originate from a human donor in a cohort sampled during active COVID-19.

This clone was picked up one time. The chain combines TRBV6-5 with TRBJ2-5, with TRBD1 identical over 8 bases. From germline, CDR1 is MNHEY and CDR2 SVGAGI. J lost 4 bases, V lost 6 bases, and 7 bases had no gene match. This CDR3 spans 14 amino acids. CDR3 coding DNA: TGTGCCAGCAGAGGGACAGGTCGGCGAGAGACCCAGTACTTC. Translated: CASRGTGRRETQYF.

The chain combines TRBV5-1 with TRBJ2-5; 14 nucleotides match TRBD2. This CDR3 spans 17 amino acids. Germline V CDR1 and CDR2: SGHRS, YFSETQ. V lost 0 bases to trimming and J lost 2 bases; unmatched junction nucleotides: 3. CDR3 sequence reads: CASSLAGLAGAQETQYF. CDR3 sequence (DNA): TGCGCCAGCAGCTTGGCGGGACTAGCGGGAGCTCAAGAGACCCAGTACTTC.

This clone has more than one count but fewer than ten. The chain joins TRBV6-1 to TRBJ2-7; D might be TRBD2 (6 bases). Germline V lookup: CDR1 MNHNS, CDR2 SASEGT. This CDR3 is built from 15 residues. The V end was cut by 0 bases, the J end by 0 bases, with 9 bases between. Here the CDR3 reads CASSEAGAGSYEQYF. The CDR3 nucleotides read TGTGCCAGCAGTGAAGCGGGAGCGGGCTCCTACGAGCAGTACTTC.

CDR3 DNA sequence: TGCGCCAGCAGCTTGGACCTGGCCAGCGGCACAGATACGCAGTATTTT. As protein: CASSLDLASGTDTQYF. This chain joins TRBV5-1 and TRBJ2-3; D is undetermined. The CDR3 length is 16 residues. Germline V gene sequence: CDR1 SGHRS, CDR2 YFSETQ. Trimming cost V 0 bases and J 1 base, with 12 bases left between them.

The V and J genes are TRBV2 and TRBJ2-1; 7 bases agree with TRBD1. V shed 2 bases, J shed 11 bases, and the junction held 15 bases outside the gene matches. CDR1 SNHLY and CDR2 FYNNEI come from the germline V gene. The CDR3 totals 16 residues. The CDR3 bases are TGTGCCAGCAGTGAAAGAGGCCCCGCGACGGGACAGCAGCAGTTCTTC. This sequence encodes CASSERGPATGQQQFF.